This TCR beta chain was captured by sequencing in a study of shared clonotypes between healthy human individuals. Study as a whole: CD8 memory received one plate per donor, CD8 naive two, CD4 memory three and CD4 naive three.

Clones were read by immunoSEQ multiplex PCR, and TCRdb kept only the in-frame ones, dropping some. In the table there are a few million clones, more than 80% of which are singletons. Germline loops: CDR1 MNHNY, CDR2 SVGAGI (reference sequence). The ends were cut back, 5 bases at V and 3 bases at J, with 12 bases in the middle. The CDR3 totals 14 residues. This clone was seen only once. Its cognate antigen is unknown. General study points: Only a few donors were included, so the genetic and exposure-history diversity represented was limited.

This rearrangement joins TRBV6-6 to TRBJ2-3, with D possibly being TRBD1 or TRBD2 (5 bases each). The receptor was derived from a man aged 18 to 29 in good health. Sequencing was done on a sample of naive CD4+ T cells sorted from blood. The subset is: CD45RA+ positively selected. The CDR3 DNA sequence: TGTGCCAGCAGTCCCGTGGGGGTAACAGATACGCAGTATTTT. Residues: CASSPVGVTDTQYF.